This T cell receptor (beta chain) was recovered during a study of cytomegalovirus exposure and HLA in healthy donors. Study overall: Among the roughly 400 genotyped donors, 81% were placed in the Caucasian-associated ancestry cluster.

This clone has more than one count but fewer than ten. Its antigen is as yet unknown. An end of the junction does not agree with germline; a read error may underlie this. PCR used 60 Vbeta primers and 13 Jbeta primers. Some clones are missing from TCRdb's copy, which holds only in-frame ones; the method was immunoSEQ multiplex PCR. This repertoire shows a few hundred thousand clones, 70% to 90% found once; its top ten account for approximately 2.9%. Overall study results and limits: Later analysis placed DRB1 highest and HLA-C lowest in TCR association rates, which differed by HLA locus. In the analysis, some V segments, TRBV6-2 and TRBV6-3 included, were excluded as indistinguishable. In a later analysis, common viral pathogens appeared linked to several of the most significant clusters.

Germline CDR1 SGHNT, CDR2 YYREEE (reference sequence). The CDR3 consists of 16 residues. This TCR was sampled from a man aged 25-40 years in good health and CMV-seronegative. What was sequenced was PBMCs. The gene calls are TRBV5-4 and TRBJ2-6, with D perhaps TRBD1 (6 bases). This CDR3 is CASSPTGLSGASVLTF. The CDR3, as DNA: TGTGCCAGCAGTCCCACAGGGCTCTCTGGGGCCAGCGTCCTGACTTTC.